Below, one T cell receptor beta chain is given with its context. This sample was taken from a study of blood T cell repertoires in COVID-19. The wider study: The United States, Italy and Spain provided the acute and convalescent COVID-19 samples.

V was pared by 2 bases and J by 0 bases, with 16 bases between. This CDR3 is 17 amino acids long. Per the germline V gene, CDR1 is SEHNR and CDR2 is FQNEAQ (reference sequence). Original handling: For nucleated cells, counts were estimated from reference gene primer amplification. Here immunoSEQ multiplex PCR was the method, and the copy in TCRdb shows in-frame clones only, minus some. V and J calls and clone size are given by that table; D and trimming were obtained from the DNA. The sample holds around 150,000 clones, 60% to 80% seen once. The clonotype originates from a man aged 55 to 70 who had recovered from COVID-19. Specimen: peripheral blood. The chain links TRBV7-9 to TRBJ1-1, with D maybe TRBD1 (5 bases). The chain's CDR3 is CASSLSLDTALNTEAFF. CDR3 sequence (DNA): TGTGCCAGCAGCTTATCCTTGGACACAGCCTTGAACACTGAAGCTTTCTTT.